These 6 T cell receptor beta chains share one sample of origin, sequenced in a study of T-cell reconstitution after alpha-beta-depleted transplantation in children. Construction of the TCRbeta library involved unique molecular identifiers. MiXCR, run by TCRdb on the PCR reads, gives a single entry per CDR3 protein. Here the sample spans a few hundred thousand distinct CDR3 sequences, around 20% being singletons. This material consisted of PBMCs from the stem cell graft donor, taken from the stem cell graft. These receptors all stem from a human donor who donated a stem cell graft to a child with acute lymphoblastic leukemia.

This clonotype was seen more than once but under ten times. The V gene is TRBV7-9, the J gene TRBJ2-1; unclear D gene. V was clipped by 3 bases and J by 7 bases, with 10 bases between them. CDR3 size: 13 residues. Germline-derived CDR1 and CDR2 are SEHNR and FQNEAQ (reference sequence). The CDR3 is CASSFQQMNEQFF. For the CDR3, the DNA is TGTGCCAGCAGCTTTCAACAGATGAATGAGCAGTTCTTC.

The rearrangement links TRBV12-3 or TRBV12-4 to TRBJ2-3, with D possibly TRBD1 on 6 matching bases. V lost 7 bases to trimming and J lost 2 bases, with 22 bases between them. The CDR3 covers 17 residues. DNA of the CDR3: TGTGCCAGCACCTCTTGGGGGCCCGGGACCTACACAGATACGCAGTATTTT. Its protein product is CASTSWGPGTYTDTQYF.

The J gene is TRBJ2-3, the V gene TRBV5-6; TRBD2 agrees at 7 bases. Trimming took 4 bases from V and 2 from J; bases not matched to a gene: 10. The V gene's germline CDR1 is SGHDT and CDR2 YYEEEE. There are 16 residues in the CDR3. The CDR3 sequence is CASSPGGGLTTDTQYF. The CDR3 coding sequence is TGTGCCAGCAGCCCGGGGGGAGGATTAACCACAGATACGCAGTATTTT.

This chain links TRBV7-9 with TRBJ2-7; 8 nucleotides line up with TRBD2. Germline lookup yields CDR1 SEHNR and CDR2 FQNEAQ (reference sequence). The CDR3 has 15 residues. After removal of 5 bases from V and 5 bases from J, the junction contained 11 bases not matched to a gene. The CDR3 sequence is CASSISGTRSDEQYF. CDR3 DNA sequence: TGTGCCAGCAGCATCTCCGGGACTAGGTCGGACGAGCAGTACTTC.

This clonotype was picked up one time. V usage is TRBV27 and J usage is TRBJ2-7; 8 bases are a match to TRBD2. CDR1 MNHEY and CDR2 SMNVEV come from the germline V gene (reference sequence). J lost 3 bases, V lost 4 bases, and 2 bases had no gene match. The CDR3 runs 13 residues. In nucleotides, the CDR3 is TGTGCCAGCAGTTCCGGGAGGGACTACGAGCAGTACTTC. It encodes CASSSGRDYEQYF.

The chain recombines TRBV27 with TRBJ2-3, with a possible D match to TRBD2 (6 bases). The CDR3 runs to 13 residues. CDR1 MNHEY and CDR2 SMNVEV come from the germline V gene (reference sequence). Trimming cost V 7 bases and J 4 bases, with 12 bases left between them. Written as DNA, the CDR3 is TGTGCCAGCACCCCGGGACTCCCAGATACGCAGTATTTT. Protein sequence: CASTPGLPDTQYF.